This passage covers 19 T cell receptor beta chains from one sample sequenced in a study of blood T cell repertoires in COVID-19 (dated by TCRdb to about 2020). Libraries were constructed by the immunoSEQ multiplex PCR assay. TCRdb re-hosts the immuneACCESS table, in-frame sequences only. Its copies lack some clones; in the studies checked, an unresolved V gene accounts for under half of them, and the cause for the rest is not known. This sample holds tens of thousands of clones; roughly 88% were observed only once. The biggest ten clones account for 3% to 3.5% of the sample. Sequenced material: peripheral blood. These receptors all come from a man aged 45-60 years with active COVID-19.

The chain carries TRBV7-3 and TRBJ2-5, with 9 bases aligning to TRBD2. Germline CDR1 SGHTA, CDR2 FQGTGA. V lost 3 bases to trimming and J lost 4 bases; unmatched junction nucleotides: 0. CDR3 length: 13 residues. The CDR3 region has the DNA TGTGCCAGCAGCTTGACTAGCGGAGAGACCCAGTACTTC. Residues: CASSLTSGETQYF.

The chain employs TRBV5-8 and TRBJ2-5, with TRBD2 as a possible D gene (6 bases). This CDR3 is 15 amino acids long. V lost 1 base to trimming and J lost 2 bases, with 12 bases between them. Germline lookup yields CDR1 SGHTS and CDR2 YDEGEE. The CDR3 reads CASSLSSGVQETQYF. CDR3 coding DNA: TGTGCCAGCAGCTTGTCTTCGGGGGTGCAAGAGACCCAGTACTTC.

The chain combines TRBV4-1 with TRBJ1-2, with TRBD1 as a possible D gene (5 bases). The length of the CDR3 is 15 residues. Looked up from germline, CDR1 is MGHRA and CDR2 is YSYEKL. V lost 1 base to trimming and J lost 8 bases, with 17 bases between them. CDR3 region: CASSQGSRAVGGYTF. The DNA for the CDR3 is TGCGCCAGCAGCCAAGGCTCCAGGGCAGTAGGCGGCTACACCTTC.

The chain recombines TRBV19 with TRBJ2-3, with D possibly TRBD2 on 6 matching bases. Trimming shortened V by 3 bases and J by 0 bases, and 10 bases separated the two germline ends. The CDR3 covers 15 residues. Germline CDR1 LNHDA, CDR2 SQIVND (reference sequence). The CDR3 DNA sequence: TGTGCCAGTAGTATGGTAGCGGTAAGCACAGATACGCAGTATTTT. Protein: CASSMVAVSTDTQYF.

The CDR3 DNA reads TGTGCCAGCAGCCTCCCGGGTGCCGGATCCTACGAGCAGTACTTC. Protein: CASSLPGAGSYEQYF. The J gene is TRBJ2-7, the V gene TRBV5-4; unclear D gene. The V end was cut by 4 bases, the J end by 1 base, with 15 bases between. CDR3 length equals 15 residues. Germline lookup yields CDR1 SGHNT and CDR2 YYREEE (reference sequence).

The CDR3: CASSLLGGIPNQPQHF. The CDR3 coding sequence is TGTGCCAGCAGCTTACTCGGGGGGATCCCCAATCAGCCCCAGCATTTT. The V gene is TRBV11-2, the J gene TRBJ1-5; a possible D gene is TRBD1 (5 bases). Per the germline V gene, CDR1 is SGHAT and CDR2 is FQNNGV. V dropped 2 bases and J dropped 3 bases, with 14 bases sitting between them. The CDR3 has 16 amino acids. The full variable domain, its missing parts supplied by reference TRBV11-2 and TRBJ1-5, is EAGVAQSPRYKIIEKRQSVAFWCNPISGHATLYWYQQILGQGPKLLIQFQNNGVVDDSQLPKDRFSAERLKGVDSTLKIQPAKLEDSAVYLCASSLLGGIPNQPQHFGDGTRLSIL.

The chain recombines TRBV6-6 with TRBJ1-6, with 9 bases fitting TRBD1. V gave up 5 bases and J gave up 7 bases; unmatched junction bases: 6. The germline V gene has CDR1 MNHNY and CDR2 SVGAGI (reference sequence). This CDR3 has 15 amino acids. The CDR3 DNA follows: TGTGCCAGCAGTCATGGACAGGGGCGGAATTCACCCCTCCACTTT. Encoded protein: CASSHGQGRNSPLHF.

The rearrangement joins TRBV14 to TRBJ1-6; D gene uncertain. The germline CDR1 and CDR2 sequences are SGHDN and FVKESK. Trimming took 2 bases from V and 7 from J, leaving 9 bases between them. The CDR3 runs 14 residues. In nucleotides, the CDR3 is TGTGCCAGCAGCCAACGAGGGAACAATTCACCCCTCCACTTT. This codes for CASSQRGNNSPLHF.

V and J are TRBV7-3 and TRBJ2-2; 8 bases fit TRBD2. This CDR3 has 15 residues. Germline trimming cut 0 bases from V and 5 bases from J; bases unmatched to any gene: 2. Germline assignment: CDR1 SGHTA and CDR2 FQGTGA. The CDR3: CASSLTVAGTGELFF. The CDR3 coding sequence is TGTGCCAGCAGCTTAACGGTAGCGGGAACCGGGGAGCTGTTTTTT.

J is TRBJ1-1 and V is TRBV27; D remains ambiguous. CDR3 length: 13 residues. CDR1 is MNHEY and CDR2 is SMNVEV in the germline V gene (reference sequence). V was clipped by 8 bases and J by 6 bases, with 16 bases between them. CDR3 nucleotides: TGTGCCAGCGGCGAACGACCAGGCCCTGAAGCTTTCTTT. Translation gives CASGERPGPEAFF.

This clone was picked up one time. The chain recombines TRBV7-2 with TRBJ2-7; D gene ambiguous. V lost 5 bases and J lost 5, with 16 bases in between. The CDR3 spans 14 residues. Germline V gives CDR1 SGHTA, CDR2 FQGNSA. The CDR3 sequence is CASSTGTQSNEQYF. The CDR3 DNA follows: TGTGCCAGCAGCACTGGTACACAGTCCAACGAGCAGTACTTC.

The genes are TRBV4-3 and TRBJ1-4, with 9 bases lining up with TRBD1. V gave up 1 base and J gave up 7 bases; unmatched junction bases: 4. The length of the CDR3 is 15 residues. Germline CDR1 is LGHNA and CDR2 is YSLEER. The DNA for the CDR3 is TGCGCCAGCAGCCAAGGACAGGGGGTGCTTGAAAAACTGTTTTTT. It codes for CASSQGQGVLEKLFF.

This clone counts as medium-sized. CDR3 region: CASSSTIAGQLNYGYTF. The DNA for the CDR3 is TGTGCCAGCAGCTCCACTATCGCGGGACAGCTAAACTATGGCTACACCTTC. The rearrangement links TRBV7-9 to TRBJ1-2; 7 bases map to TRBD1. V shed 4 bases and J 2 bases; nucleotides not matched to a gene: 13. Germline CDR1 and CDR2: SEHNR and FQNEAQ (reference sequence). This CDR3 has 17 residues.

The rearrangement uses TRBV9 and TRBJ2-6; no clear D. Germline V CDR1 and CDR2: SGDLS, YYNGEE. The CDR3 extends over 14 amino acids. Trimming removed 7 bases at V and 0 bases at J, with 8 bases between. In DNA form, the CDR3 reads TGTGCCAGCGGCCCTAGCTCTGGGGCCAACGTCCTGACTTTC. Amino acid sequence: CASGPSSGANVLTF.

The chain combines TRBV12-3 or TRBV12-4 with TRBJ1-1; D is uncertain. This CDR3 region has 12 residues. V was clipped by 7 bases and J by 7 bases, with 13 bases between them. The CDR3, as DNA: TGTGCCAGCACCAAAGGGAGGCGTGAAGCTTTCTTT. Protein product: CASTKGRREAFF.

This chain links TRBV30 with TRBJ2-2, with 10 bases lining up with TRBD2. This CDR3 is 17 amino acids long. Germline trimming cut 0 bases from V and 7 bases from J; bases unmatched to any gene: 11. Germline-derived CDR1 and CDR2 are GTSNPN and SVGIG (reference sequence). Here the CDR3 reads CAWSVKAGGFVGGELFF. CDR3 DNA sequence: TGTGCCTGGAGTGTAAAAGCGGGAGGGTTCGTGGGCGGGGAGCTGTTTTTT.

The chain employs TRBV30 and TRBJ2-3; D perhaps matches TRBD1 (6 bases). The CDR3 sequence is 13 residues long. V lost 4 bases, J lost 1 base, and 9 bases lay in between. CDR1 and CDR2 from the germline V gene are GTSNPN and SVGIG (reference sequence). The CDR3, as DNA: TGTGCCTGGACCCCAGGGGGCACAGATACGCAGTATTTT. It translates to CAWTPGGTDTQYF.

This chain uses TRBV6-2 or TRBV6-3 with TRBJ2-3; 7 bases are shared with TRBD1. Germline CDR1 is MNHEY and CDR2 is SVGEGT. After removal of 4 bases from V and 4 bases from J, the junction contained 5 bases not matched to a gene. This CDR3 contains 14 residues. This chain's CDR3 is CASSWGQPSDTQYF. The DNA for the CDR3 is TGTGCCAGCAGTTGGGGACAGCCATCAGATACGCAGTATTTT.

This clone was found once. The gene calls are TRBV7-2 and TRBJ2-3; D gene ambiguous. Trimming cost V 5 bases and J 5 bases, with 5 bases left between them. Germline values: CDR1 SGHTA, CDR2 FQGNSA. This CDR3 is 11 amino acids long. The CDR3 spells CASSRGDTQYF. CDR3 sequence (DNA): TGTGCCAGCAGCCGAGGAGATACGCAGTATTTT. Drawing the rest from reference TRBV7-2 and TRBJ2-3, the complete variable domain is GAGVSQSPSNKVTEKGKDVELRCDPISGHTALYWYRQSLGQGLEFLIYFQGNSAPDKSGLPSDRFSAERTGGSVSTLTIQRTQQEDSAVYLCASSRGDTQYFGPGTRLTVL.